This T cell receptor beta chain was identified in a study of T cell responses to AZD1222 COVID-19 vaccine. Study results and limitations: White British ancestry dominated among donors, who included more females, and clonal diversity was possibly underestimated. The breadth and depth of Spike-specific TCRs increased once two AZD1222 doses had been given.

Germline V gene sequence: CDR1 SGHTA, CDR2 FQGNSA. The V gene lost 1 base and the J gene lost 5 bases, with 6 bases spanning the gap. CDR3 length equals 13 residues. Only in-frame clones appear in the TCRdb table, and some are missing; sequencing was by immunoSEQ multiplex PCR. Of 150,000 or so clones detected, approximately 91% appear once; the ten largest clones hold 0.9% to 1.2%. A remark on this clone: As yet, its antigen is unknown. This sample includes further DNA sequences coding for the same CDR3.

The sequence derives from an adult who received the AZD1222 COVID-19 vaccine. The chain employs TRBV7-2 and TRBJ1-5, with D perhaps TRBD1 (5 bases). Sequences were derived from peripheral blood, sampled 28 days after the second AZD1222 dose. This CDR3 is CASSLGGDQPQHF. The CDR3 DNA follows: TGTGCCAGCAGCTTAGGAGGGGATCAGCCCCAGCATTTT.